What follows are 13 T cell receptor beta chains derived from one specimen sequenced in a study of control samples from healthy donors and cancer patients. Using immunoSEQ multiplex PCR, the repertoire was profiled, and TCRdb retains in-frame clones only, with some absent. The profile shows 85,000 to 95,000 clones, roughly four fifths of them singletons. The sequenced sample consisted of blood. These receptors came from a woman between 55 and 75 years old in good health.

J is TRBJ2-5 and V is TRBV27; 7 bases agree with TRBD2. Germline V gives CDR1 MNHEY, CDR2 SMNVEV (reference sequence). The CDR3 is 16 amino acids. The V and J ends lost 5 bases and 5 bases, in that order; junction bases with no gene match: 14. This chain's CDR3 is CASSPWTRGGFETQYF. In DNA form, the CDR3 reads TGTGCCAGCAGTCCGTGGACTAGGGGAGGGTTTGAGACCCAGTACTTC.

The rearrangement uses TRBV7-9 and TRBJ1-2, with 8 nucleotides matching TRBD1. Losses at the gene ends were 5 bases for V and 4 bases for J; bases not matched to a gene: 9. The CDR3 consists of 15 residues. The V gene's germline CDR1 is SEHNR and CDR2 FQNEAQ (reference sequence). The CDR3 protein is CASSTDGTGAYGYTF. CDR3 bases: TGTGCCAGCAGCACCGACGGGACAGGAGCCTATGGCTACACCTTC.

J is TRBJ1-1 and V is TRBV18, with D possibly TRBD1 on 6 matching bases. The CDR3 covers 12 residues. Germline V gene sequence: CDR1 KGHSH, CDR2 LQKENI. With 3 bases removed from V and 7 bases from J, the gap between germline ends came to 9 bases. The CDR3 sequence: CASSPMDSEAFF. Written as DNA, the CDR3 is TGTGCCAGCTCACCTATGGACAGTGAAGCTTTCTTT.

The CDR3 nucleotides read TGTGCCAGCAGCAAGACGGGCTCCGGGGCAGATACGCAGTATTTT. It specifies CASSKTGSGADTQYF. V usage is TRBV11-2 and J usage is TRBJ2-3; tentative D call: TRBD2 (5 bases). The CDR3 runs to 15 residues. The germline gives CDR1 SGHAT, CDR2 FQNNGV. Trimming pared 5 bases from V and 4 bases from J, leaving 16 bases between.

CDR3 nucleotide sequence: TGTGCCACCCCCGGCGACCGGGTCCGAGAAGAGACCCAGTACTTC. Translated, it gives CATPGDRVREETQYF. The rearrangement joins TRBV6-5 to TRBJ2-5; D is unclear. V was pared by 10 bases and J by 3 bases, with 21 bases between. Germline V gene sequence: CDR1 MNHEY, CDR2 SVGAGI. This CDR3 is built from 15 residues.

The CDR3 DNA reads TGTGCCAGCTCGCCGAGACAGGAATTGAACACTGAAGCTTTCTTT. Encoded protein: CASSPRQELNTEAFF. The chain recombines TRBV18 with TRBJ1-1; TRBD1 might be the D (6 bases). Germline V CDR1 and CDR2: KGHSH, LQKENI. V was trimmed by 6 bases and J by 0 bases, leaving 14 bases between them. The length of the CDR3 is 15 residues.

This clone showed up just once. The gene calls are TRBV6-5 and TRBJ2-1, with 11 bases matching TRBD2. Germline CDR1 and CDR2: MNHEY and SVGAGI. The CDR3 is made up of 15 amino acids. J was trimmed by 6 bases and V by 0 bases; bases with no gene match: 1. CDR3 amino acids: CASSYSSGRANEQFF. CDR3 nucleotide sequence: TGTGCCAGCAGTTACTCTAGCGGGAGGGCCAATGAGCAGTTCTTC.

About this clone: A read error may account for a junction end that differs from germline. In DNA form, the CDR3 reads TGTGCCAGCCGCTTCGGGGGAGCAGATACGCAGTATTTT. Residues: CASRFGGADTQYF. This chain links TRBV7-9 with TRBJ2-3; perhaps TRBD2 as D (6 bases). CDR3 size: 13 residues. Germline lookup yields CDR1 SEHNR and CDR2 FQNEAQ (reference sequence).

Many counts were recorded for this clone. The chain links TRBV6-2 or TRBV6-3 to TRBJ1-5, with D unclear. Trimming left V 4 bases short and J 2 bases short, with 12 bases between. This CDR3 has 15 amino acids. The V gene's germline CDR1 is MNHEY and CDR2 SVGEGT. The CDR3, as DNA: TGTGCCAGCAGTTCCCCGGCTGAAGGCAATCAGCCCCAGCATTTT. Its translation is CASSSPAEGNQPQHF.

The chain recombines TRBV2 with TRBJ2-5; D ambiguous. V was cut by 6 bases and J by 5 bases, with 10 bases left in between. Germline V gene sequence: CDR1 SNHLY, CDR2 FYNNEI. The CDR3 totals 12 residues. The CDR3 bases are TGTGCCAGCAGGCAGCTCGGGGAGACCCAGTACTTC. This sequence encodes CASRQLGETQYF.

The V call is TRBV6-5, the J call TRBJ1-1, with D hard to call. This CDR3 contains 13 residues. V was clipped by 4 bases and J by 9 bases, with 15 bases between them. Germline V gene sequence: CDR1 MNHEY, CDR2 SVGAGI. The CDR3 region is CASSSQAGDKAFF. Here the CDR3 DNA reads TGTGCCAGCAGTTCGCAGGCGGGAGATAAAGCTTTCTTT.

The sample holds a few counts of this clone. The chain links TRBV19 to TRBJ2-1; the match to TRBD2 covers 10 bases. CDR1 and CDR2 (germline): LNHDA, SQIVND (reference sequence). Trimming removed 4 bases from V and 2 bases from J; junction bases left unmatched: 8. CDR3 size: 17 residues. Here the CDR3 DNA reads TGTGCCAGTAGTAGTCCTAGCGGGAGAACAACCTACAATGAGCAGTTCTTC. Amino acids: CASSSPSGRTTYNEQFF.

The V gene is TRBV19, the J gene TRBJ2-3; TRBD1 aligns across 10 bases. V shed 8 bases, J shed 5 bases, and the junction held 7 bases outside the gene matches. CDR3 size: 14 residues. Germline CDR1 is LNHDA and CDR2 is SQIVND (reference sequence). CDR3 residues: CASRKDRGQDTQYF. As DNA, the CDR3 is TGTGCCAGTCGCAAAGACAGGGGGCAAGATACGCAGTATTTT.